Following are 2 T cell receptor beta chains from one sample sequenced in a study of shared clonotypes between healthy human individuals (TCRdb year 2020). The receptor library was made with the immunoSEQ multiplex PCR assay. The table was pulled from immuneACCESS by TCRdb, which kept in-frame rearrangements only. Such tables lose some clones; where checked, under half of the loss comes from unresolved V genes, and the rest has no known cause. Counted in this sample were roughly 550,000 clones; around 95% of them appeared once. The ten most abundant clones make up roughly 0.1% of the sample. CD8 naive samples were obtained by positive selection for CCR7 among CD45RO-negative cells, yielding a CD45RA+CCR7+ population from which TemRA cells were excluded. The sequenced sample consisted of naive CD8+ T cells sorted from blood. According to the study, the label for this sample's cell subset or site signals: CD45RA+CCR7+. The receptors were gathered from a young woman in good health.

J is TRBJ2-1 and V is TRBV7-9; TRBD2 is a possible D gene (5 bases). Germline CDR1 is SEHNR and CDR2 is FQNEAQ (reference sequence). V shed 5 bases and J shed 0 bases, with 17 bases lying between them. This CDR3 contains 17 residues. The CDR3 DNA follows: TGTGCCAGCAGCCCCCTCCCACTAGTACGCTCCTACAATGAGCAGTTCTTC. Protein sequence: CASSPLPLVRSYNEQFF.

The rearrangement uses TRBV4-2 and TRBJ2-7; tentative D call: TRBD2 (6 bases). The V end was cut by 3 bases, the J end by 0 bases, with 9 bases between. CDR3 length: 14 residues. Germline CDR1 reads LGHNA; CDR2 reads YNFKEQ. CDR3 loop: CASSQDYPSYEQYF. The CDR3, as DNA: TGTGCCAGCAGCCAGGACTACCCCTCCTACGAGCAGTACTTC.